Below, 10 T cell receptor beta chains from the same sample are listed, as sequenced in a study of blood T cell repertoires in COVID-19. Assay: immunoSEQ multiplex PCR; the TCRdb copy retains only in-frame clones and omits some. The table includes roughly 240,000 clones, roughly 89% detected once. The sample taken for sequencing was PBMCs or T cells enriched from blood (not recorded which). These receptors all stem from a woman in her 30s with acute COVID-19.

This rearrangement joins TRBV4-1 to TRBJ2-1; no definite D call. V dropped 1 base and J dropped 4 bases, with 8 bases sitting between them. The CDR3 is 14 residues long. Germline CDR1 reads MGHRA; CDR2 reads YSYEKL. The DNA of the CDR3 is TGCGCCAGCAGCCAAGTCCCCAGGTACAATGAGCAGTTCTTC. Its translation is CASSQVPRYNEQFF.

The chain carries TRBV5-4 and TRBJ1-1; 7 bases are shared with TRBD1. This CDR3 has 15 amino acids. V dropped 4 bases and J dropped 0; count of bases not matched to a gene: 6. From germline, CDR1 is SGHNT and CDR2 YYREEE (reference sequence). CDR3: CASSHGQAMNTEAFF. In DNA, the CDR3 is TGTGCCAGCAGCCACGGACAGGCAATGAACACTGAAGCTTTCTTT.

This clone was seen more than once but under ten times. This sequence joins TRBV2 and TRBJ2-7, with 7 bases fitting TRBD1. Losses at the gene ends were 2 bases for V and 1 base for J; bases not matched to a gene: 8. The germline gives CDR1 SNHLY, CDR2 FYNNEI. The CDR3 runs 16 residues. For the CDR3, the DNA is TGTGCCAGCAGTGAATTGGGGACAGAATCTTCCTACGAGCAGTACTTC. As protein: CASSELGTESSYEQYF.

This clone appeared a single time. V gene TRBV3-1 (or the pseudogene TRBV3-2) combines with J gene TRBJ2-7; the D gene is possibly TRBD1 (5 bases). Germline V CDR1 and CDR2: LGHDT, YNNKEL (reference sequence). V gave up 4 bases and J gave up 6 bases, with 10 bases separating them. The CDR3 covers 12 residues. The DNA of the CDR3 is TGTGCCAGCAGCCTTCGAGACAGCGAGCAGTACTTC. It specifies CASSLRDSEQYF.

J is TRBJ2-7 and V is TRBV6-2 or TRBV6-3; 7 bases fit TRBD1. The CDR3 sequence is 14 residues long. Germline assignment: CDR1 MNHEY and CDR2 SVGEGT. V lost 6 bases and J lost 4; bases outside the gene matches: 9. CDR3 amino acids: CASSPGTELYEQYF. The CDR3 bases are TGTGCCAGCAGCCCTGGGACAGAACTATACGAGCAGTACTTC.

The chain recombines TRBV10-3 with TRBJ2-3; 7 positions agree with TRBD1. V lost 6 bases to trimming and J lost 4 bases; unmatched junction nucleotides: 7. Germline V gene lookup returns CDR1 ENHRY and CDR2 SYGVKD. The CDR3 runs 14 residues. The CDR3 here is CAISQTGSPDTQYF. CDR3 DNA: TGTGCCATCAGCCAGACAGGGAGCCCAGATACGCAGTATTTT.

This CDR3 reads CASSSLDRAGTGELFF. The CDR3, as DNA: TGCGCCAGCAGCTCCCTGGACAGGGCAGGCACCGGGGAGCTGTTTTTT. The chain uses TRBV4-1 and TRBJ2-2, with 8 positions matching TRBD1. This CDR3 is built from 16 residues. V trimming: 5 bases; J trimming: 4 bases; junction bases outside the gene matches: 9. Germline V lookup: CDR1 MGHRA, CDR2 YSYEKL.

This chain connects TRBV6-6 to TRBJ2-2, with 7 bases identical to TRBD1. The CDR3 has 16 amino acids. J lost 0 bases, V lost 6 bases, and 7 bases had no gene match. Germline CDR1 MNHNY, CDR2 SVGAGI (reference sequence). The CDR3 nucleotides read TGTGCCAGCAGCCTCCGGGACAGCCCGAACACCGGGGAGCTGTTTTTT. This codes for CASSLRDSPNTGELFF.

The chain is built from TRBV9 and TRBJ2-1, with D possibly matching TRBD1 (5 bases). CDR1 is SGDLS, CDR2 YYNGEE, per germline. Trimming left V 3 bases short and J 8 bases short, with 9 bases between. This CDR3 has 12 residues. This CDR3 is CASSEGADEQFF. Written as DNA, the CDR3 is TGTGCCAGCAGCGAAGGGGCGGATGAGCAGTTCTTC.

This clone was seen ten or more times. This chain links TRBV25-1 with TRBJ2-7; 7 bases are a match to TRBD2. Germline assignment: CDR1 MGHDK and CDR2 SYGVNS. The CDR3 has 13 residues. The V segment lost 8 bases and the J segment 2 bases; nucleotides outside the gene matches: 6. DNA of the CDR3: TGTGCCAGCTCCCGGGGGGAGACCTACGAGCAGTACTTC. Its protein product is CASSRGETYEQYF.